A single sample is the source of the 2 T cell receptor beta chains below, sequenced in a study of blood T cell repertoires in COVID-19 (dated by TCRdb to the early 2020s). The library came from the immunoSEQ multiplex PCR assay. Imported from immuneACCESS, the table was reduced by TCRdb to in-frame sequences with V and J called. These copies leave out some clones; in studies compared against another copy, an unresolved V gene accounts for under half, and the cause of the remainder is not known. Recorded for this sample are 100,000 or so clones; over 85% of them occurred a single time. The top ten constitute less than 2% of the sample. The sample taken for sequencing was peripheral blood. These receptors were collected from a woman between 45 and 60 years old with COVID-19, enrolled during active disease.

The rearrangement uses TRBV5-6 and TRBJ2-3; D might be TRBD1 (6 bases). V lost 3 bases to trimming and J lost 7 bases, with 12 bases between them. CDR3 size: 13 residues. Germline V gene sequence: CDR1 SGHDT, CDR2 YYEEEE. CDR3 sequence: CASSSGHTNTQYF. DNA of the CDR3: TGTGCCAGCAGCTCGGGACATACGAATACGCAGTATTTT.

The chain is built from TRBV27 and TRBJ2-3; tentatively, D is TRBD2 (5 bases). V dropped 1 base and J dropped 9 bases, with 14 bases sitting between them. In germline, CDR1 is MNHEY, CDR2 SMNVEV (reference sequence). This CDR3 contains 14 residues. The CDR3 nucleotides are TGTGCCAGCAGTTTATTTCCCGGACTCGGAACGCAGTATTTT. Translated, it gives CASSLFPGLGTQYF.